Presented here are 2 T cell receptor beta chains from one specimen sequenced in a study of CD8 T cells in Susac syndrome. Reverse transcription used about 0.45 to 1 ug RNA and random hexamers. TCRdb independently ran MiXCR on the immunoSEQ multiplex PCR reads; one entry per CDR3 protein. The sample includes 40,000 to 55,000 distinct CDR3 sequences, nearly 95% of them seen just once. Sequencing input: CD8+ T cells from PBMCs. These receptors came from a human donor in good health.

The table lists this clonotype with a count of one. The CDR3 reads CASSLSSEGASYNEQFF. CDR3 nucleotides: TGTGCCAGCAGTTTGTCGAGCGAGGGGGCCTCCTACAATGAGCAGTTCTTC. This sequence joins TRBV27 and TRBJ2-1, with TRBD1 identical over 7 bases. The CDR3 has 17 residues. Trimming at V came to 3 bases and at J to 0 bases, leaving 8 bases not matched to a gene. CDR1 is MNHEY, CDR2 SMNVEV, per germline (reference sequence).

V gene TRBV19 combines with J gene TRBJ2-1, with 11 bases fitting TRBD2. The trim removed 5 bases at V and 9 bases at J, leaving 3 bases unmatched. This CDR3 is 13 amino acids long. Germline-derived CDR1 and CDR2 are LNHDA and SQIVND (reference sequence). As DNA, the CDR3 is TGTGCCAGTAGTTTAACTAGCGGGAGTGAGCAGTTCTTC. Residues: CASSLTSGSEQFF.